Shown below are 10 T cell receptor beta chains from a single sample sequenced in a study of shared clonotypes between healthy human individuals. The assay was immunoSEQ multiplex PCR, and TCRdb's table has in-frame clones only and misses some. The sample consists of 500,000 to 700,000 clones, about 95% of them appearing once. CD8 cells classed as naive were CD45RO-negative and positively selected for CCR7, excluding terminally differentiated effector memory CD45RA+ cells. Sequencing was done on a sample of naive CD8+ T cells sorted from blood. These receptor sequences come from a woman aged 30 to 39 in good health.

The chain couples TRBV7-8 to TRBJ2-7, with a weak D call TRBD1 (6 bases). Germline CDR1 and CDR2: SGHVS and FQNEAQ. The CDR3 sequence is 16 residues long. Trimming shortened V by 4 bases and J by 4 bases, and 20 bases separated the two germline ends. DNA for the CDR3: TGTGCCAGCAGCTATGTTATAGGGGACAACTTTTACGAGCAGTACTTC. As protein: CASSYVIGDNFYEQYF.

The gene calls are TRBV27 and TRBJ2-1, with 15 positions matching TRBD2. With 4 bases clipped from V and 7 bases from J, the junction kept 5 bases outside the gene matches. Germline V gene sequence: CDR1 MNHEY, CDR2 SMNVEV (reference sequence). This CDR3 is built from 16 residues. The CDR3 spells CASSSLGTSGRNEQFF. DNA for the CDR3: TGTGCCAGCAGTTCTTTAGGGACTAGCGGGAGGAATGAGCAGTTCTTC.

The V and J genes are TRBV30 and TRBJ1-6, with D perhaps matching TRBD1 (6 bases). V lost 4 bases and J lost 6, with 13 bases in between. The CDR3 is made up of 14 amino acids. Germline V gene sequence: CDR1 GTSNPN, CDR2 SVGIG (reference sequence). Here the CDR3 DNA reads TGTGCCTGGACGGTGGGGGCTGGTAATTCACCCCTCCACTTT. It specifies CAWTVGAGNSPLHF.

This clone was seen once. This chain uses TRBV10-3 with TRBJ2-7; no firm D call. This CDR3 has 13 amino acids. Germline assignment: CDR1 ENHRY and CDR2 SYGVKD. The V and J ends lost 2 bases and 3 bases respectively, with 8 bases between them. The CDR3 sequence is CAISEGGRYEQYF. The CDR3 DNA reads as TGTGCCATCAGTGAGGGTGGTCGCTACGAGCAGTACTTC.

This chain links TRBV2 with TRBJ2-7; TRBD2 matches 9 bases. V shed 5 bases and J 0 bases; nucleotides not matched to a gene: 5. The CDR3 has 15 amino acids. The V gene's germline CDR1 is SNHLY and CDR2 FYNNEI. The DNA for the CDR3 is TGTGCCAGCAGTTCTAGCGGGGCGAGCTCCTACGAGCAGTACTTC. Residues: CASSSSGASSYEQYF.

This chain uses TRBV5-6 with TRBJ2-4; 12 bases line up with TRBD1. The CDR3 loop spans 15 amino acids. Trimming cost V 2 bases and J 6 bases; bases outside gene matches: 3. Per germline, CDR1 SGHDT and CDR2 YYEEEE. Here the CDR3 reads CASSFGTGGRNIQYF. As DNA, the CDR3 is TGTGCCAGCAGCTTCGGGACAGGGGGCAGAAACATTCAGTACTTC.

The genes are TRBV10-1 and TRBJ2-1, with TRBD2 matching over 7 bases. Germline CDR1 is WNHNN and CDR2 is SYGVQD (reference sequence). This CDR3 has 17 amino acids. The J segment lost 0 bases and the V segment lost 2 bases, leaving 7 bases of the junction unmatched. The CDR3 region is CASSEARGGSSYNEQFF. CDR3 nucleotides: TGCGCCAGCAGTGAGGCTCGTGGCGGGAGCTCCTACAATGAGCAGTTCTTC.

The chain links TRBV10-2 to TRBJ1-1, with TRBD1 matching over 9 bases. This CDR3 has 13 residues. Per the germline V gene, CDR1 is WSHSY and CDR2 is SAAADI. V was clipped by 6 bases and J by 7 bases; unmatched bases: 6. CDR3 nucleotide sequence: TGCGCCAGCAGCCCAGGGACAGGGCTTGAAGCTTTCTTT. Translated: CASSPGTGLEAFF.

V usage is TRBV15 and J usage is TRBJ2-3, with D unresolved. Between the trimmed V and J ends, which lost 5 bases and 3 bases, there was a span of 18 bases. The CDR3 is made up of 16 amino acids. Germline V gene lookup returns CDR1 LNHNV and CDR2 YYDKDF (reference sequence). The CDR3 here is CATSPTDGVGTDTQYF. CDR3 nucleotide sequence: TGTGCCACCAGCCCTACCGACGGAGTGGGAACAGATACGCAGTATTTT.

The chain uses TRBV6-6 and TRBJ1-4, with D possibly TRBD1 on 5 matching bases. V lost 8 bases and J 1 base, leaving 8 bases between the germline ends. The CDR3 extends over 13 amino acids. Germline lookup yields CDR1 MNHNY and CDR2 SVGAGI (reference sequence). The CDR3 is CASGTGTNEKLFF. The CDR3, as DNA: TGTGCCAGCGGCACAGGAACTAATGAAAAACTGTTTTTT.